A single sample gave rise to the 10 T cell receptor beta chains below, sequenced in a study of blood T cell repertoires in COVID-19. TCRdb's table, derived via immunoSEQ multiplex PCR, lists solely in-frame clones and lacks some. The data show about 190,000 clones, with under 90% seen just once and 15% to 20% held by the top ten. Sequenced input: peripheral blood. The receptors derive from a human donor in a cohort sampled during active COVID-19.

The chain carries TRBV2 and TRBJ2-3, with 8 nucleotides matching TRBD2. Per germline, CDR1 SNHLY and CDR2 FYNNEI. The CDR3 has 15 residues. V lost 4 bases, J lost 2 bases, and 5 bases stayed unmatched. This CDR3 is CASSVSGGFTDTQYF. The CDR3 DNA reads TGTGCCAGCAGTGTTTCGGGGGGGTTCACAGATACGCAGTATTTT.

The gene calls are TRBV5-1 and TRBJ2-2; D possibly corresponds to TRBD1 (5 bases). Deletions cut 6 bases from V and 5 bases from J, with 17 bases between. Germline CDR1 is SGHRS and CDR2 is YFSETQ. This CDR3 is built from 15 residues. Here the CDR3 DNA reads TGCGCCAGCAACTCTCGAAGGGGTGAGACCGGGGAGCTGTTTTTT. This sequence encodes CASNSRRGETGELFF.

The rearrangement links TRBV11-2 to TRBJ2-7; D may be TRBD1 (6 bases). The CDR3 is made up of 15 amino acids. Germline V gives CDR1 SGHAT, CDR2 FQNNGV. Trimming left V 3 bases short and J 3 bases short, with 15 bases between. The CDR3 protein is CASSFRGPDHYEQYF. The CDR3 DNA is TGTGCCAGCAGCTTCAGGGGCCCCGATCACTACGAGCAGTACTTC.

This clone was counted a few times. CDR3 loop: CASSVDAGVRTGELFF. The CDR3 nucleotides are TGTGCCAGCAGCGTAGACGCGGGGGTGCGGACCGGGGAGCTGTTTTTT. The chain recombines TRBV9 with TRBJ2-2, with 7 positions matching TRBD2. Germline V gene lookup returns CDR1 SGDLS and CDR2 YYNGEE. CDR3 size: 16 residues. Unmatched junction bases numbered 7, after V lost 0 bases and J lost 5 bases. The variable domain in full, completed from reference TRBV9 and TRBJ2-2, reads DSGVTQTPKHLITATGQRVTLRCSPRSGDLSVYWYQQSLDQGLQFLIQYYNGEERAKGNILERFSAQQFPDLHSELNLSSLELGDSALYFCASSVDAGVRTGELFFGEGSRLTVL.

The CDR3 DNA reads TGCAGCGTTGAGTCGGGAGGTACGCAGTATTTT. Its translation: CSVESGGTQYF. This chain connects TRBV29-1 to TRBJ2-3; 7 positions agree with TRBD2. There are 11 residues in the CDR3. The germline CDR1 and CDR2 sequences are SQVTM and ANQGSEA. V was pared by 3 bases and J by 8 bases, with 2 bases of the junction left unmatched.

V and J are TRBV7-8 and TRBJ2-7, with 10 bases fitting TRBD2. Losses at the gene ends were 6 bases for V and 9 bases for J; bases not matched to a gene: 17. The germline gives CDR1 SGHVS, CDR2 FQNEAQ. The CDR3 is made up of 16 amino acids. CDR3 in DNA: TGTGCCAGCAGTTTACTAGCGGGATCCCCCCGTTCTTGGCAGTACTTC. This gives the protein CASSLLAGSPRSWQYF.

The chain is built from TRBV24-1 and TRBJ2-1, with 7 nucleotides matching TRBD2. J gave up 0 bases and V 3 bases, and 10 bases lay outside the gene matches. The CDR3 is made up of 18 amino acids. CDR1 and CDR2 from the germline V gene are KGHDR and SFDVKD. CDR3 amino acids: CATSDPAVGGSSYNEQFF. For the CDR3, the DNA is TGTGCCACCAGTGATCCTGCAGTGGGCGGGAGCTCCTACAATGAGCAGTTCTTC.

J is TRBJ2-5 and V is TRBV28; TRBD2 is a possible D gene (5 bases). Deletions cut 6 bases from V and 5 bases from J, with 16 bases between. Germline V gives CDR1 MDHEN, CDR2 SYDVKM. This CDR3 has 14 residues. The CDR3 sequence is CASSREWESETQYF. The CDR3 nucleotides are TGTGCCAGCAGCCGCGAATGGGAGTCGGAGACCCAGTACTTC.

The chain links TRBV30 to TRBJ1-1, with a possible D match to TRBD1 (6 bases). This CDR3 contains 14 residues. The germline V gene encodes CDR1 GTSNPN and CDR2 SVGIG (reference sequence). V was trimmed by 3 bases and J by 0 bases, leaving 11 bases between them. The CDR3 region is CAWSRDTMNTEAFF. DNA of the CDR3: TGTGCCTGGAGCCGGGACACCATGAACACTGAAGCTTTCTTT.

This clone was counted at least ten times. This chain connects TRBV4-1 to TRBJ2-7; 8 positions agree with TRBD1. The junction had 8 bases not matched to a gene; V was cut back by 5 bases and J by 2 bases. The CDR3 runs 15 residues. The germline CDR1 and CDR2 sequences are MGHRA and YSYEKL. The CDR3 loop reads CASSSMDRETYEQYF. The CDR3 bases are TGCGCCAGCAGCTCGATGGACAGGGAAACCTACGAGCAGTACTTC.